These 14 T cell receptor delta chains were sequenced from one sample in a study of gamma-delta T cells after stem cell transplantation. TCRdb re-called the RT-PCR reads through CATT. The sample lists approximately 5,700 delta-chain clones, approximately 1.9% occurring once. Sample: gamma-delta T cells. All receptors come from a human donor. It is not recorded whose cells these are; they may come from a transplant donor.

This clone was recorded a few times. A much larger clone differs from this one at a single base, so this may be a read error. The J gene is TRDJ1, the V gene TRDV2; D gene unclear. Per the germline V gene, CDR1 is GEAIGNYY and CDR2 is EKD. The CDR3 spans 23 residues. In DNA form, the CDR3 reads TGTGCCTGTGGCACCGTGGGTCCTCCACAGCAACAGGAGCCGTACCACGACACCGATAAACTCATCTTT. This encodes CACGTVGPPQQQEPYHDTDKLIF.

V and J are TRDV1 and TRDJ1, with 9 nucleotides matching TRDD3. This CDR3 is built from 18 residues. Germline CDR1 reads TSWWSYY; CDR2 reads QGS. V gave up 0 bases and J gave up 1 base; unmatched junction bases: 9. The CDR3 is CALGELGDTLGPTDKLIF. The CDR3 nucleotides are TGTGCTCTTGGGGAACTGGGGGATACCCTGGGGCCCACCGATAAACTCATCTTT.

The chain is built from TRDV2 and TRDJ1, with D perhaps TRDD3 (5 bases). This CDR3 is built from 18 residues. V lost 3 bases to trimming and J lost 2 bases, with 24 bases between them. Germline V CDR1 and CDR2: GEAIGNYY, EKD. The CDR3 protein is CACDPLVLGDRGTDKLIF. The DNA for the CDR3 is TGTGCCTGTGACCCACTTGTCCTGGGAGATAGGGGGACCGATAAACTCATCTTT.

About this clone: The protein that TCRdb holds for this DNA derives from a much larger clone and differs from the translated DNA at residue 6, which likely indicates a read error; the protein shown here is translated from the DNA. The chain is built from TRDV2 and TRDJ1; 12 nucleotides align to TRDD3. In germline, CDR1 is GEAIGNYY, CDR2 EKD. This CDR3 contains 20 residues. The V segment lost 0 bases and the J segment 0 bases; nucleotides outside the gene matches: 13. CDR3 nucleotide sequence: TGTGCCTGTGACACCCCTGGAGGCTCTGGGGGATACGAGTACACCGATAAACTCATCTTT. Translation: CACDTPGGSGGYEYTDKLIF.

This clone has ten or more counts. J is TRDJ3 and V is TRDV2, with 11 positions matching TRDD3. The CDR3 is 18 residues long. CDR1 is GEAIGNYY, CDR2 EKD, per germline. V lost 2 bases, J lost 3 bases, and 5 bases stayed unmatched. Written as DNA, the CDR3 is TGTGCCTGTGACAAACTGGGGGATATTGTCTGGGACACCCGACAGATGTTTTTC. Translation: CACDKLGDIVWDTRQMFF.

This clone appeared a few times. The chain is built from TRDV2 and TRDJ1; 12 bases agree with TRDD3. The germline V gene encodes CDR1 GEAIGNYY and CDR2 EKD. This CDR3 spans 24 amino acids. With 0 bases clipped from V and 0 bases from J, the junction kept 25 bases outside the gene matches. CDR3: CACDTLKFPSLGDTTKTYTDKLIF. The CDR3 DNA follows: TGTGCCTGTGACACCCTGAAATTCCCGTCACTGGGGGATACTACCAAAACGTACACCGATAAACTCATCTTT.

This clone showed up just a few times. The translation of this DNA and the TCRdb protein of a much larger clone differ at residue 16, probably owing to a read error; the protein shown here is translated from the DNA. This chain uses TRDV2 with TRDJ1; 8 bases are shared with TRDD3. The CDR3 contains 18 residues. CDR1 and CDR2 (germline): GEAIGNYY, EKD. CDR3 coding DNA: TGTGCCTGTGACAGGCTGGGGGACCTCACAATATACACCGATAAATTCATCTTT. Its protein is CACDRLGDLTIYTDKFIF.

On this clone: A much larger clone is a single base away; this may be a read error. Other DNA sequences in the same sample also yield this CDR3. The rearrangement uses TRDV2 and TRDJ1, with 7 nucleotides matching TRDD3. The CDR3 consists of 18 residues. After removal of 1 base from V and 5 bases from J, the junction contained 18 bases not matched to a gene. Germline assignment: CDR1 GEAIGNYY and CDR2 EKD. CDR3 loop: CACDTVPMGDPPSDKLIF. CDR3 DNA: TGTGCCTGTGACACTGTCCCTATGGGGGACCCCCCCTCGGATAAACTCATCTTT.

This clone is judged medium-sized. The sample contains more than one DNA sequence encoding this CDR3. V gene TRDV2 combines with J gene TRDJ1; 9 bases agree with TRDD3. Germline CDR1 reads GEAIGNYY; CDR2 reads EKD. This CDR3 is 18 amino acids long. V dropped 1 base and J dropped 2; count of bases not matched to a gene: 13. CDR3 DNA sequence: TGTGCCTGTGACACTCTCCGTACTGGGGGACCTAGGACCGATAAACTCATCTTT. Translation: CACDTLRTGGPRTDKLIF.

The CDR3 reads CACDAVLGDTSTDKLIF. The DNA of the CDR3 is TGTGCCTGTGACGCTGTACTGGGGGATACGAGCACCGATAAACTCATCTTT. The rearrangement links TRDV2 to TRDJ1; 13 bases line up with TRDD3. Germline V gene sequence: CDR1 GEAIGNYY, CDR2 EKD. The CDR3 contains 17 residues. V trimming: 3 bases; J trimming: 1 base; junction bases outside the gene matches: 7.

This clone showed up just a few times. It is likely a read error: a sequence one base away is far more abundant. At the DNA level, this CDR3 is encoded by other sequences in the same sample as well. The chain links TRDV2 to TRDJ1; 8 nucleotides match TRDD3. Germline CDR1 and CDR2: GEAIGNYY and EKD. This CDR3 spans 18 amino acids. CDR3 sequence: CACDRVLGAAPYTDKLIF. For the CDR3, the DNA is TGTGCCTGCGACAGGGTACTGGGGGCTGCCCCGTACACCGATAAACTCATCTTT.

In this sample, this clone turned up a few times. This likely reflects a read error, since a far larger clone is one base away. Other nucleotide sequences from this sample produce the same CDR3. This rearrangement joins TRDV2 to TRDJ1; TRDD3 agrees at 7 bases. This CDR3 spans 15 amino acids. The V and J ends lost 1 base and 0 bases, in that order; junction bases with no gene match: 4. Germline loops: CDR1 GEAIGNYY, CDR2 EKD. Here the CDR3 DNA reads TGTGCCTGTGACACTGTGGGGGAGTACACCGATAAACTCATCTTT. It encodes CACDTVGEYTDKLIF.

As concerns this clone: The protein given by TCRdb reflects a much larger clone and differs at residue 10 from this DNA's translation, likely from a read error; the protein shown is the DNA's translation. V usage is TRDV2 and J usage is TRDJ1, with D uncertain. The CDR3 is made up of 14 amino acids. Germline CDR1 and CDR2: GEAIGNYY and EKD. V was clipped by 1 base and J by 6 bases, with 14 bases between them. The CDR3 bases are TGTGCCTGTGACACGTTGACTAGCGGCAATAAACTCATCTTT. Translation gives CACDTLTSGNKLIF.

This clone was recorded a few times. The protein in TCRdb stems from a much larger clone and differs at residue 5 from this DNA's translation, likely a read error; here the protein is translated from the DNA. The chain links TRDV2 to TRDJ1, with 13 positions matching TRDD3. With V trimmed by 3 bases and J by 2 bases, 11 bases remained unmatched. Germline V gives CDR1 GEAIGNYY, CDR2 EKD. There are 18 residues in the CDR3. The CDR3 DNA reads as TGTGCCTGTGACGCCCTCCTACTGGGGGATACGCGGACCGATAAACTCATCTTT. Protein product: CACDALLLGDTRTDKLIF.